This TCR beta chain emerged from a study of cytomegalovirus exposure and HLA in healthy donors (dated by TCRdb to about 2017). Regarding the complete study: According to an earlier analysis of several hundred of the donors, about 179 million T cells yielded roughly 100 million unique TCR beta sequences and about 300 Gb of sequence data. To decide whether each TCR beta V gene segment behaved as functional or pseudogenic, an earlier analysis of over 500 of the donors relied on high-throughput TCR beta sequencing. In the later analysis, no new phenotypic data were used to find candidate immune exposures; instead, reliance was placed on TCR beta sequences and their occurrence across donors. Among about 390 genotyped donors of the cohort, an average of approximately 230,000 unique TCR beta nucleotide sequences were sequenced per donor, 15% to 20% of them non-productive. An early release covering roughly 600 HLA-typed donors comprised around 300 gigabases of sequencing data and 85 million to 100 million unique TCR sequences. Several DR-DQ haplotypes were treated as single units for association and clustering because of strong linkage in the cohort. A separate validation cohort of 100 to 150 different subjects was used in addition to the approximately 670-subject first cohort. Every discovery cohort repertoire had been produced on one sequencing platform. Donor age, sex, ethnicity and CMV serostatus were compiled alongside the repertoire data. The genetic ancestry cluster associated with self-reported Caucasian donors included over 65% of the 398 genotyped donors. HLA typing included class I and class II loci at four-digit resolution. In a later genetic analysis, genome-wide SNP genotypes for about 55% of the roughly 700 donors were used, and that subset was treated as a discovery cohort. The number of donors typed differed by locus, with roughly 629-640 for A, B, C, DRB1 and DQB1, 522 for DQA1, 600 to 610 for DPA1, and roughly 450 for DPB1. To study patterns of TCR occurrence, a later analysis re-analyzed previously published TCR beta repertoires from 500 to 850 donors and added high-resolution HLA genotyping. The study aimed to test whether cataloging public T cell receptors could reveal signatures of past pathogen exposure. To predict cytomegalovirus infection status, the study brought together high-throughput TCR immunosequencing, statistical association of individual TCRs with disease status, and machine learning. The study used immunosequencing to profile the T cell repertoires of several hundred subjects and linked those repertoires to cytomegalovirus serostatus.

This clone was detected only a few times. It has no known antigen specificity. Nothing much larger sits one base from this clone, and base qualities are not available. The library relied on the immunoSEQ multiplex PCR assay. The multiplex PCR relied on a mix of 60 forward primers for TCR Vbeta segments and 13 reverse primers for TCR Jbeta segments. The CDR3 region of rearranged TCR beta genes was amplified from genomic DNA by a multiplex PCR assay. Amplified TCR beta libraries were sequenced as 87-base-pair reads on the Illumina HiSeq System. As for how the authors treated the data: Across the roughly 670 repertoires, a later analysis counted approximately 75 million unique TCR beta chains, approximately 10 million of which were shared by at least two donors. Raw reads were error-corrected and collapsed into unique sequences by a nearest-neighbor algorithm in which closely related sequences were merged to remove PCR and sequencing errors. V, D and J gene segments were assigned by aligning CDR3 sequences to IMGT reference sequences. For a sequence to be retained, a match of at least six nucleotides to both a V gene segment and a J gene segment was required. A rearrangement counted as productive if the CDR3 had no stop codons and remained in frame with V and J, and every other rearrangement counted as non-productive. Following IMGT convention, CDR3 was defined as the stretch from the second conserved V-encoded cysteine up to the conserved J-encoded phenylalanine. Sequences without an unambiguous match to a single V gene segment were excluded from the earlier analysis of about 640 of the donors. An earlier analysis of under 750 of the donors called V segments functional above 56.7% productive rearrangements and segregating when the between-donor standard deviation exceeded 5%. A statistical classification framework was developed to diagnose cytomegalovirus status using the catalog of TCR beta chain sequences. A later analysis assigned V and J genes by comparing TCR nucleotide sequences with IMGT/GENE-DB human TR gene sequences. A later analysis assigned CDR3 sequences and most-parsimonious VDJ recombination scenarios with the TCRdist pipeline. In a later analysis, each TCR beta chain was defined by its CDR3 amino acid sequence together with its V-gene family, and reads lacking a unique V-gene family were excluded. To address suspected cross-contamination and a sequencing artifact, a later analysis removed under 600 highly shared, low-generation-probability nucleotide sequences. For each public chain, a later analysis derived a clonal expansion index from normalized ranks of inferred template counts within each repertoire. In a later analysis, generation probabilities were computed with a VDJ recombination model fitted to out-of-frame rearrangements, and the resulting probabilities were checked against IGoR. A later analysis scored TCR-TCR, TCR-HLA and TCR-CMV co-occurrence with hypergeometric tests, applying a repertoire-size bias correction to TCR pairs. False discovery rates were estimated in a later analysis by permuting HLA or CMV assignments 20 times. A later analysis grouped co-occurring TCRs with DBSCAN, adding TCRdist sequence similarity when clustering within HLA-allele-positive subsets. For co-occurrence clustering, repertoires with fewer than 30,000 or more than 120,000 public chains were excluded, along with roughly 5 repertoires with anomalous nucleotide sharing. This immuneACCESS table, as held by TCRdb, lists in-frame sequences with V and J called but not all clones. Of the missing ones, under half trace to an unresolved V gene in checked studies; the others have no known cause. The V and J calls and clone size come from that table; D and trimming were worked out from the DNA. The sample profile shows about 91,000 clones; 64% of them were found once. The top ten hold 2% to 2.5% of the sample.

Trimming removed 4 bases from V and 6 bases from J, leaving 13 bases between the germline ends. As encoded in the germline V gene, CDR1 is SGHDT while CDR2 is YYEEEE. Its CDR3 holds 13 amino acids, cysteine through phenylalanine. Kept here is only the CDR3 DNA, which spans 39 bases and is read in frame from base 1. On the study overall, not on this receptor specifically: Linkage disequilibrium might explain the correlated functional status among segregating V segments, but an unknown experimental factor could not be excluded. A total of 150 to 200 TCR beta chains were listed by the study as associated with cytomegalovirus. Assigning TCR associations to individual alleles was difficult when HLA alleles, especially DR and DQ, strongly co-occurred. Broadly in line with IMGT annotations, most TCR beta V segments showed up in productive rearrangements about 90% or about 30% of the time in an earlier analysis of 587 of the donors. According to the authors, the approach could potentially be generalized to other disease states and immunological phenotypes. Some IMGT-functional V segments, including TRBV6-2 and TRBV6-3, could not be told apart with the 87-base-pair reads, so those segments were excluded. The classifier was reported to diagnose cytomegalovirus status with high specificity and sensitivity in both the original and validation cohorts. A cluster of highly shared sequence variants was judged likely to represent a technical artifact of the sequencing pipeline. According to a later analysis, TCR association rates differed among HLA loci, with DRB1 alleles showing the most associated TCRs and HLA-C alleles showing the fewest. Several of the top co-occurrence clusters appeared to be linked to parvovirus B19, influenza, CMV and Epstein-Barr virus, according to a later analysis. Only TCR beta chains were sequenced in this cohort, and the absence of alpha or paired-chain data limited detectable features. Specific HLA alleles were associated with 18,000 or so TCR beta sequences at a false discovery rate of 0.05 in a later analysis. A later analysis found that most CMV-associated TCR beta chains appeared HLA-restricted, with HLA associations seemingly driven largely by CMV exposure. The only immune exposure information available for the cohort was CMV serostatus. Because HLA typing was unavailable for some donors at each locus, only the typed subset was used in association tests. While some public TCRs were present in many individuals, most TCR sequences turned up only very rarely across donors. In a later analysis, HLA-associated TCR beta chains showed more clonal expansion and lower generation probabilities than non-associated chains that were equally common. In a later genetic analysis, fewer N-insertions in productive TCRs were reported among donors in an Asian-associated ancestry cluster than the roughly 640-donor mean. A further reported finding was that TCR beta sequences accurately predicted the HLA-A and HLA-B alleles for most subjects in the first cohort. Roughly uniform sequencing depth across donors was assumed in presence/absence analyses, although this assumption may not hold. An association between a missense DCLRE1C variant and V-gene and J-gene trimming of TCR beta chains was found in a later genetic analysis and replicated in an independent cohort. The earlier analysis of approximately 560 of the donors excluded some 15 rarely observed V segments, including chromosome 9 orphons, because counts were too low. A few of the identified cytomegalovirus-associated TCR beta chains were confirmed in vitro to be specific for cytomegalovirus antigens.

The cohort was made up of under 800 healthy bone marrow donors. All cohort members were sampled while nominally healthy, although unrecorded immune exposures were likely present. CMV serostatus was positive for approximately 300 and negative for about half of the roughly 700 cohort members, and was not recorded for this donor. Each donor provided a peripheral blood sample, and peripheral blood mononuclear cells were used for TCR beta sequencing. Genomic DNA extraction from the blood cell samples was performed with the Qiagen DNeasy Blood Extraction Kit. The TCR comes from a human donor in good health. The rearranged segments are TRBV5-6 and TRBJ1-2; D gene: possibly TRBD1, on 6 matching bases. The specimen sequenced was PBMCs. The CDR3 region reads CASSQTGYHGYTF. DNA sequence: TGTGCCAGCAGCCAAACAGGGTATCATGGCTACACCTTC.